Reported below is one T cell receptor beta chain. Its antigen is still unknown. Base-call qualities are not available, and no considerably larger clone is one nucleotide away. Receptors were amplified or captured by the immunoSEQ multiplex PCR assay. TCR beta CDR3 sequencing was performed on DNA from the cultured, isolated CD4+ T cells. In the authors' own workflow: Non-productive TCR sequences were discarded, and reads were trimmed to the CDR3 region, with only CDR3s of 7 or more amino acids retained. The MANAFEST web app was used to pick out antigen-specific clonotypes by comparing their expansion in peptide wells with that in reference cultures. Positive clones required FDR<0.05 expansion versus reference and all other wells, odds ratio above 5, and frequency above 0.1% in two replicate wells. Cross-reactive clonotypes were defined as significantly expanded in SARS-CoV-2 spike wells and in at least one common cold coronavirus spike condition. Using the stringdist R package, CDR3 similarity was measured by Levenshtein distance, and unrooted trees were constructed with ape in R 3.6.1. As stored in TCRdb, this immuneACCESS dataset retains in-frame rearrangements with V and J assigned. A fraction of the clones does not appear; measured against another copy, unresolved V genes explain less than half of the discrepancy, and the remainder lacks a known reason. V and J calls and clone size are copied from that table; D and trimming were computed from the DNA. Across this sample there are tens of thousands of clones, with 65% to 85% seen only once. The ten largest clones represent 3% of the sample.

This entry belongs to a study of vaccination effects on CD4 cells after COVID-19 (dated by TCRdb to between 2021 and 2024). In terms of the full investigation: In the ViraFEST assay, PBMC were stimulated with viral peptide pools, and antigen-specific CD4+ T cell clonotypes were then identified by expansion using TCR sequencing. In both COVID-19 convalescent patients and infection-naive vaccine recipients, the study compared SARS-CoV-2 spike-specific CD4+ TCR repertoires from before mRNA vaccination with those from after it. Cultures from other donors in the study were sequenced using the Oncomine TCR Beta short-read assay on an Illumina iSeq 100. A total of 10 COVID-19 convalescent patients and several SARS-CoV-2-naive healthy vaccine recipients were included in the full study. Two doses of either the BNT162b2 or the mRNA-1273 mRNA SARS-CoV-2 vaccine were administered to participants. Each well held 1.5 million to 2 million PBMC cultured in IMDM containing 5% human AB serum, 9.5 to 10 IU/ml IL-2 and gentamicin, along with roughly 10 ug/ml peptides. Beyond this particular receptor, the publication reports: In healthy vaccine recipients, vaccine-induced clones were almost all SARS-CoV-2 mono-reactive, with only 1 of 255 being cross-reactive with common cold coronaviruses. Clones induced by infection and clones induced by vaccination both contracted markedly at late timepoints after vaccination, which fits with T cell responses waning over time. The study was limited by a small number of convalescent patients, and early post-infection timepoints were lacking.

The V end gives up 10 bases and the J end 4 bases, leaving 5 bases in the junction not matched to a gene. Including cysteine and phenylalanine, the CDR3 has 13 amino acids. Left in the record is the CDR3 DNA by itself, 39 bases read in frame from the first base. The germline V gene specifies ENHRY as CDR1 and SYGVKD as CDR2. After about 10 days of culture, CD4+ T cells were isolated with the EasySep CD4+ T cell isolation kit. Negative nucleocapsid antibody results before and after vaccination confirmed that the healthy vaccine recipients had no prior SARS-CoV-2 infection. On days 3 and 7, half of the culture medium was replaced with fresh IL-2-containing medium. Unless noted otherwise, every peptide stimulation condition was cultured in triplicate wells. PBMC were separated from whole blood using Ficoll-Paque Plus gradient centrifugation and were then either cryopreserved at -140C or used fresh. The QIAamp micro DNA kit was used to extract genomic DNA from the cultured CD4+ T cells.

The TCR was taken from a human donor who received a COVID-19 vaccine. This chain is built from TRBV10-3 and TRBJ1-5; 9 bases in the junction line up with TRBD1. The material was CD4+ T cells from PBMCs cultured without peptide, obtained before COVID-19 vaccination. The DNA sequence is TGTGCCACGCAGGACAGGGGTAATCAGCCCCAGCATTTT. It translates as CATQDRGNQPQHF.